This is a list of T cell receptor beta chains from one sample in a study of blood T cells in healthy people across ages. MiXCR, applied by TCRdb to the 5' RACE reads, yields one record per CDR3 protein. Of under 800,000 distinct CDR3 sequences in the sample, roughly 20% were seen once. The sequenced material came from blood. The receptors shown here come from a man in his sixties or seventies in good health. Both conserved end residues are part of each CDR3. D genes are given only for firm matches. Some rows have no size entry. The others give once, few or many, or a class for an expanded clone.

CDR3 protein: CASSQDRETGDSGNTIYF; CDR3 DNA: TGCGCCAGCAGCCAAGATAGGGAGACAGGGGACTCTGGAAACACCATATATTTT; D gene: TRBD1; clone size: few; J gene: TRBJ1-3; V gene: TRBV4-1
CDR3 protein: CASSLNSGRAMNEQFF; CDR3 DNA: TGTGCCAGCAGCCTAAATAGCGGGAGGGCCATGAATGAGCAGTTCTTC; D gene: TRBD2; clone size: few; J gene: TRBJ2-1; V gene: TRBV11-2
CDR3 protein: CASSGSHEQYF; CDR3 DNA: TGTGCCAGCAGCGGCAGTCACGAGCAGTACTTC; D gene: .; clone size: .; J gene: TRBJ2-7; V gene: TRBV6-1
CDR3 protein: CAISEWDGIGLFF; CDR3 DNA: TGTGCCATCAGTGAGTGGGACGGAATCGGGCTGTTTTTT; D gene: .; clone size: few; J gene: TRBJ2-2; V gene: TRBV10-3
CDR3 protein: CASSSTGRVDEQYF; CDR3 DNA: TGTGCCAGTAGTAGTACCGGGAGGGTCGACGAGCAGTACTTC; D gene: TRBD2; clone size: few; J gene: TRBJ2-7; V gene: TRBV19
CDR3 protein: CASSFGEGETQYF; CDR3 DNA: TGCGCCAGCAGCTTTGGGGAGGGAGAGACCCAGTACTTC; D gene: TRBD2; clone size: .; J gene: TRBJ2-5; V gene: TRBV5-1
CDR3 protein: CATSRDFNEQFF; CDR3 DNA: TGTGCCACCTCCCGAGACTTCAATGAGCAGTTCTTC; D gene: .; clone size: few; J gene: TRBJ2-1; V gene: TRBV25-1
CDR3 protein: CASSYRLAGGTDTQYF; CDR3 DNA: TGTGCCAGCAGTTACCGACTAGCGGGAGGCACAGATACGCAGTATTTT; D gene: TRBD2; clone size: .; J gene: TRBJ2-3; V gene: TRBV6-5
CDR3 protein: CACNPTGATEAFF; CDR3 DNA: TGTGCCTGCAACCCTACAGGGGCGACTGAAGCCTTCTTT; D gene: TRBD1; clone size: .; J gene: TRBJ1-1; V gene: TRBV27
CDR3 protein: CASSLGAQSTGANVLTF; CDR3 DNA: TGTGCCAGCAGCTTAGGGGCTCAATCGACCGGGGCCAACGTCCTGACTTTC; D gene: .; clone size: many; J gene: TRBJ2-6; V gene: TRBV7-6
CDR3 protein: CASSLDGRANYGYTF; CDR3 DNA: TGCGCCAGCAGCTTGGACGGCAGGGCTAACTATGGCTACACCTTC; D gene: .; clone size: many; J gene: TRBJ1-2; V gene: TRBV5-1
CDR3 protein: CSAVRTGETQYF; CDR3 DNA: TGCAGTGCTGTAAGGACTGGGGAGACCCAGTACTTC; D gene: .; clone size: many; J gene: TRBJ2-5; V gene: TRBV20-1
CDR3 protein: CASSLVGLAPKTDTQYF; CDR3 DNA: TGCGCCAGCAGCTTGGTCGGACTAGCCCCGAAGACAGATACGCAGTATTTT; D gene: TRBD2; clone size: many; J gene: TRBJ2-3; V gene: TRBV5-1
CDR3 protein: CASSVLPGAETQYF; CDR3 DNA: TGTGCCAGCAGCGTACTTCCGGGGGCTGAGACCCAGTACTTC; D gene: .; clone size: few; J gene: TRBJ2-5; V gene: TRBV9
CDR3 protein: CASSARDRGGYGYTF; CDR3 DNA: TGTGCCAGCAGTGCCCGGGACAGGGGAGGCTATGGCTACACCTTC; D gene: TRBD1; clone size: few; J gene: TRBJ1-2; V gene: TRBV6-5
CDR3 protein: CASRKTSGRSDTQYF; CDR3 DNA: TGTGCCAGCAGAAAGACTAGCGGGAGGTCAGATACGCAGTATTTT; D gene: TRBD2; clone size: few; J gene: TRBJ2-3; V gene: TRBV27
CDR3 protein: CASSFSGTGGYGANVLTF; CDR3 DNA: TGTGCCAGCAGCTTCTCCGGGACAGGGGGCTATGGGGCCAACGTCCTGACTTTC; D gene: TRBD1; clone size: .; J gene: TRBJ2-6; V gene: TRBV7-9
CDR3 protein: CSARSRDGTDTQYF; CDR3 DNA: TGCAGTGCAAGGTCCAGGGACGGCACAGATACGCAGTATTTT; D gene: .; clone size: .; J gene: TRBJ2-3; V gene: TRBV20-1
CDR3 protein: CASSSIPAVTGANVLTF; CDR3 DNA: TGCGCCAGCAGCTCGATACCAGCTGTCACTGGGGCCAACGTCCTGACTTTC; D gene: .; clone size: few; J gene: TRBJ2-6; V gene: TRBV5-1
CDR3 protein: CAISESVTSGSYYNEQFF; CDR3 DNA: TGTGCCATCAGTGAGTCGGTGACTAGCGGGAGTTACTACAATGAGCAGTTCTTC; D gene: TRBD2; clone size: .; J gene: TRBJ2-1; V gene: TRBV10-3
CDR3 protein: CASSLVTPASSTGANVLTF; CDR3 DNA: TGCGCCAGCAGCTTGGTGACGCCCGCTTCCTCAACTGGGGCCAACGTCCTGACTTTC; D gene: .; clone size: .; J gene: TRBJ2-6; V gene: TRBV5-1
CDR3 protein: CASSKREPPDTQYF; CDR3 DNA: TGTGCCAGCAGTAAGCGGGAGCCCCCAGATACGCAGTATTTT; D gene: TRBD2; clone size: few; J gene: TRBJ2-3; V gene: TRBV28
CDR3 protein: CASSLGLPGGIQPQHF; CDR3 DNA: TGTGCCAGCAGCTTGGGGTTGCCAGGGGGAATTCAGCCCCAGCATTTT; D gene: TRBD1; clone size: .; J gene: TRBJ1-5; V gene: TRBV5-7
CDR3 protein: CATGPTGTHSNNEQFF; CDR3 DNA: TGTGCCACCGGCCCCACCGGGACCCACTCAAACAATGAGCAGTTCTTC; D gene: .; clone size: .; J gene: TRBJ2-1; V gene: TRBV24-1
CDR3 protein: CSARAGSGSTDTQYF; CDR3 DNA: TGCAGTGCTAGAGCAGGGAGCGGGAGCACAGATACGCAGTATTTT; D gene: .; clone size: .; J gene: TRBJ2-3; V gene: TRBV20-1
CDR3 protein: CAIKGTGDEKLFF; CDR3 DNA: TGTGCCATCAAGGGGACAGGGGATGAAAAACTGTTTTTT; D gene: TRBD1; clone size: few; J gene: TRBJ1-4; V gene: TRBV10-3
CDR3 protein: CASSEPWEAGLYNEQFF; CDR3 DNA: TGTGCCAGCAGCGAGCCCTGGGAGGCAGGGCTCTACAATGAGCAGTTCTTC; D gene: .; clone size: few; J gene: TRBJ2-1; V gene: TRBV12-3/TRBV12-4
CDR3 protein: CSAMTVLATDTQYF; CDR3 DNA: TGCAGTGCTATGACAGTACTAGCAACAGATACGCAGTATTTT; D gene: .; clone size: .; J gene: TRBJ2-3; V gene: TRBV20-1
CDR3 protein: CASSQGLAGGPSSYNEQFF; CDR3 DNA: TGTGCCAGCAGCCAAGGACTAGCGGGAGGGCCTAGCTCCTACAATGAGCAGTTCTTC; D gene: TRBD2; clone size: few; J gene: TRBJ2-1; V gene: TRBV4-2
CDR3 protein: CASSAPGQPYEQYF; CDR3 DNA: TGTGCCAGCAGCGCCCCGGGACAGCCCTACGAGCAGTACTTC; D gene: TRBD1; clone size: few; J gene: TRBJ2-7; V gene: TRBV3-1
CDR3 protein: CASSFTAGGSAEAFF; CDR3 DNA: TGTGCCAGCAGTTTCACGGCAGGGGGCTCGGCTGAAGCTTTCTTT; D gene: TRBD1; clone size: few; J gene: TRBJ1-1; V gene: TRBV12-3/TRBV12-4
CDR3 protein: CASSASGRGLETQYF; CDR3 DNA: TGTGCCAGCAGTGCTAGCGGGAGAGGGCTGGAGACCCAGTACTTC; D gene: TRBD2; clone size: few; J gene: TRBJ2-5; V gene: TRBV28
CDR3 protein: CASSRDLKPYEQYF; CDR3 DNA: TGTGCCAGCAGCCGGGACTTGAAGCCCTACGAGCAGTACTTC; D gene: .; clone size: .; J gene: TRBJ2-7; V gene: TRBV5-5
CDR3 protein: CATSDQDNEQFF; CDR3 DNA: TGTGCCACCAGTGACCAGGACAATGAGCAGTTCTTC; D gene: .; clone size: many; J gene: TRBJ2-1; V gene: TRBV24-1
CDR3 protein: CASRRIGRAIGIQYF; CDR3 DNA: TGTGCCAGCAGACGAATTGGCAGGGCGATTGGCATTCAGTACTTC; D gene: .; clone size: few; J gene: TRBJ2-4; V gene: TRBV7-9
CDR3 protein: CASSEGGTGEQYF; CDR3 DNA: TGTGCCAGCAGTGAAGGGGGAACCGGGGAGCAGTACTTC; D gene: .; clone size: .; J gene: TRBJ2-7; V gene: TRBV25-1
CDR3 protein: CASRAITAGELFF; CDR3 DNA: TGTGCCAGCAGGGCTATCACCGCCGGGGAGCTGTTTTTT; D gene: .; clone size: .; J gene: TRBJ2-2; V gene: TRBV28
CDR3 protein: CSASTGTSGETQYF; CDR3 DNA: TGCAGTGCATCCACCGGGACTAGTGGGGAGACCCAGTACTTC; D gene: TRBD2; clone size: .; J gene: TRBJ2-5; V gene: TRBV20-1
CDR3 protein: CATSGDQANYGYTF; CDR3 DNA: TGTGCCACCAGTGGGGATCAAGCTAACTATGGCTACACCTTC; D gene: .; clone size: .; J gene: TRBJ1-2; V gene: TRBV24-1
CDR3 protein: CSAALGVFPDTQYF; CDR3 DNA: TGCAGTGCTGCACTAGGGGTTTTCCCAGATACGCAGTATTTT; D gene: .; clone size: .; J gene: TRBJ2-3; V gene: TRBV20-1
CDR3 protein: CASGGSDTQYF; CDR3 DNA: TGTGCCAGCGGAGGCTCGGATACGCAGTATTTT; D gene: .; clone size: .; J gene: TRBJ2-3; V gene: TRBV9
CDR3 protein: CASSLSTGHLNIQYF; CDR3 DNA: TGTGCCAGCAGTTTATCTACAGGACATTTAAACATTCAGTACTTC; D gene: .; clone size: .; J gene: TRBJ2-4; V gene: TRBV28
CDR3 protein: CASSNKPGQGFIGIQYF; CDR3 DNA: TGCGCCAGCAGCAATAAACCGGGACAGGGGTTTATCGGCATTCAGTACTTC; D gene: TRBD1; clone size: .; J gene: TRBJ2-4; V gene: TRBV4-1